A selection of T cell receptor beta chains follows, all from one sample in a study of blood T cell repertoires in COVID-19. Libraries were prepared by immunoSEQ multiplex PCR; TCRdb keeps only in-frame clonotypes and omits some of them. There are some 330,000 clones in the sample; more than 90% occur only once, and roughly 20% lies in the top ten. What was sequenced was PBMCs or T cells enriched from blood (not recorded which). The receptors originated from a woman aged 30 to 39 who had recovered from COVID-19. The CDR3 runs from the conserved cysteine through the conserved F or W. Fields, in order: V gene, D gene, J gene, clone size, CDR3 DNA, CDR3 protein. A D gene is named only where the DNA matches it firmly. Not every row has a clone size; where given, it reads once, few, many or a size class.

TRBV6-5	TRBD1	TRBJ1-6	.	TGTGCCAGCAGTACCGGGACAGGGTTCTCACCCCTCCACTTT	CASSTGTGFSPLHF
TRBV28	.	TRBJ2-7	.	TGTGCCAGCGGGACATCGGGCGCCTCGGCCTACGAGCAGTACTTC	CASGTSGASAYEQYF
TRBV4-3	.	TRBJ1-2	.	TGCGCCAGCAGCCAAGATCATGCCGGAGGGTATGGCTACACCTTC	CASSQDHAGGYGYTF
TRBV27	.	TRBJ1-6	.	TGTGCCAGCAGTTCCAGGGGTAGCTTAGGTTCACCCCTCCACTTT	CASSSRGSLGSPLHF
TRBV10-3	.	TRBJ2-1	.	TGTGCCATCAGAGAATCTGGTTGGGGCCAGGAGTTCTTC	CAIRESGWGQEFF
TRBV5-6	.	TRBJ2-7	.	TGTGCCAGCAGCTTGGTTACCGGGGGCTACGAGCAGTACTTC	CASSLVTGGYEQYF
TRBV6-5	TRBD1	TRBJ2-3	.	TGTGCCAGCAGTCCCCGGGACAGGGGGATGGATACGCAGTATTTT	CASSPRDRGMDTQYF
TRBV11-3	TRBD1	TRBJ2-2	.	TGTGCCAGCAGCTTAGGGACAGGGAACACCGGGGAGCTGTTTTTT	CASSLGTGNTGELFF
TRBV6-5	TRBD1	TRBJ1-2	.	TGTGCCAGCAGGGACAGGGGCTATGGCTACACCTTC	CASRDRGYGYTF
TRBV5-4	.	TRBJ1-1	.	TGTGCCAGCAGCTCTACATTGGGGGGATGGAACACTGAAGCTTTCTTT	CASSSTLGGWNTEAFF
TRBV11-3	.	TRBJ1-1	.	TGTGCCAGCAGCTTAGGGCTCAGCACTGAAGCTTTCTTT	CASSLGLSTEAFF
TRBV28	.	TRBJ2-1	.	TGTGCCAGCAGTTTGGGAGCCTACAATGAGCAGTTCTTC	CASSLGAYNEQFF
TRBV13	.	TRBJ2-7	once	TGTGCCAGCAGCCGCGGGTCCCCCTACGAGCAGTACTTC	CASSRGSPYEQYF
TRBV10-2	.	TRBJ1-5	.	TGCGCCCCAACCGGACGGGACTCGAGGGGCAATCAGCCCCAGCATTTT	CAPTGRDSRGNQPQHF
TRBV5-6	TRBD2	TRBJ2-1	.	TGTGCCAGCCATACCCTTTGGGGGGAGGGTTGGAATGAGCAGTTCTTC	CASHTLWGEGWNEQFF
TRBV25-1	.	TRBJ2-3	once	TGTGCCAGCAGTGAACCCGATACTCTCACAGATACGCAGTATTTT	CASSEPDTLTDTQYF
TRBV5-1	.	TRBJ1-2	.	TGCGCCAGCAGCCGAACAGGAGACACCTATGGCTACACCTTC	CASSRTGDTYGYTF
TRBV28	TRBD1	TRBJ2-7	.	TGTGCCAGCAGTCCATACCCGGGACAGGGCTCCTACGAGCAGTACTTC	CASSPYPGQGSYEQYF
TRBV7-2	TRBD1	TRBJ1-2	.	TGTGCCAGCAGCTCCTCTACCGGGACAGGGGCGACAAACTATGGCTACACCTTC	CASSSSTGTGATNYGYTF
TRBV2	TRBD1	TRBJ1-2	.	TGTGCCAGCAGTAAGAACAGGGGAGCTAACTATGGCTACACCTTC	CASSKNRGANYGYTF
TRBV20-1	.	TRBJ2-1	.	TGCAGTGTCACGAGGGCCTACGAGTTCTTC	CSVTRAYEFF
TRBV3-1/TRBV3-2	.	TRBJ1-2	.	TGTGCCAGCAGCCAAGAGGGACTCCTTAGGGGCTATGGCTACACCTTC	CASSQEGLLRGYGYTF
TRBV3-1/TRBV3-2	.	TRBJ1-2	.	TGTGCCAGCAGCCAAGTATCCCAGGGTGGAAGCTACACCTTC	CASSQVSQGGSYTF
TRBV27	.	TRBJ2-3	.	TGTGCCAGCAGTTTTGGTAGCAGTGGGGCCACAGATACGCAGTATTTT	CASSFGSSGATDTQYF
TRBV28	.	TRBJ2-2	.	TGTGCCAGCAGTTTAACAGGGAACACCGGGGAGCTGTTTTTT	CASSLTGNTGELFF
TRBV7-6	TRBD2	TRBJ2-3	.	TGTGCCAGCAGCGAGGGACCCCGGGTAGCGGGAGGGGATACGCAGTATTTT	CASSEGPRVAGGDTQYF
TRBV2	TRBD2	TRBJ2-2	.	TGTGCCAGCATCTGGGTTGCGGGAGAGAACACCGGGGAGCTGTTTTTT	CASIWVAGENTGELFF
TRBV21-1	.	TRBJ2-1	.	TGTGCCAGCAGCATCAAGAGCGGACTAACGGTCCCGAATGAGCAGTTCTTC	CASSIKSGLTVPNEQFF
TRBV5-1	.	TRBJ2-1	.	TGCGCCAGCAGCTCGGGGGTCGTGGGAAATGAGCAGTTCTTC	CASSSGVVGNEQFF
TRBV9	.	TRBJ1-1	.	TGTGCCAGCAGCGTAGGGCCCCTGGGAGGGAACACTGAAGCTTTCTTT	CASSVGPLGGNTEAFF
TRBV5-5	.	TRBJ1-6	.	TGTGCCAGCAGCTTGGCTTGGGGGCTAGATGCACCCCTCCACTTT	CASSLAWGLDAPLHF
TRBV27	TRBD1	TRBJ1-2	.	TGTGCCGCCAGGGGGGTAGGTGGCTACACCTTC	CAARGVGGYTF
TRBV4-1	.	TRBJ1-1	.	TGCGCCAGCAGCCAAGAACAGGGTGACCGCTTTTACAACACTGAAGCTTTCTTT	CASSQEQGDRFYNTEAFF
TRBV28	TRBD2	TRBJ2-2	once	TGTGCCAGCAGGGGACTAGCGGGTTTT	CASRGLAGF
TRBV6-6	.	TRBJ2-5	.	TGTGCCAGCAGTTACAATAGGCGGGAGACCCAGTACTTC	CASSYNRRETQYF
TRBV25-1	TRBD1	TRBJ2-7	once	TGTGCCACGAAACAGGGGGCCCTCTACGAGCAGTACTTC	CATKQGALYEQYF
TRBV28	.	TRBJ1-2	once	TGTGCCAGCAGTTTATCAGGGAGGGCCGGCTACACCTTC	CASSLSGRAGYTF
TRBV7-2	TRBD2	TRBJ2-2	few	TGTGCCAGCAGCTTAAGAGCGGGAGGCTTGAGGAACACCGGGGAGCTGTTTTTT	CASSLRAGGLRNTGELFF
TRBV7-3	TRBD1	TRBJ1-2	.	TGTGCCAGCAGCCCCAGGGGGTTGGGGTATGGCTACACCTTC	CASSPRGLGYGYTF
TRBV5-1	.	TRBJ1-6	.	TGCGCCAGCAGCCGAGATAGCTCCTATAATTCACCCCTCCACTTT	CASSRDSSYNSPLHF
TRBV28	.	TRBJ2-1	.	TGTGCCAGCAGTATACTAGAAAGCTCCTACAATGAGCAGTTCTTC	CASSILESSYNEQFF
TRBV3-1/TRBV3-2	.	TRBJ1-2	.	TGTGCCAGCAGCCAAGAACAGGGCGGAGGTGGCTACACCTTC	CASSQEQGGGGYTF
TRBV27	.	TRBJ1-2	.	TGTGCCAGCAGGGGCTCGGGGAGCAACTATGGCTACACCTTC	CASRGSGSNYGYTF
TRBV28	TRBD2	TRBJ2-3	.	TGTGCCAGCAGTTTAGGGCTAGCGGGGGCTGGAGATACGCAGTATTTT	CASSLGLAGAGDTQYF
TRBV10-3	TRBD1	TRBJ1-1	.	TGTGCCATCAGTCGGGACAGGAACACTGAAGCTTTCTTT	CAISRDRNTEAFF
TRBV27	TRBD2	TRBJ2-1	.	TGTGCCAGCAGTTTGAGGACGGGGGGCAATGAGCAGTTCTTC	CASSLRTGGNEQFF
TRBV28	.	TRBJ1-5	.	TGTGCCAGCAGTTTACCTACAGGTAATCAGCCCCAGCATTTT	CASSLPTGNQPQHF
TRBV7-2	.	TRBJ2-1	.	TGTGCCAGCAGCCCTCGGACGGACAGAAACAATGAGCAGTTCTTC	CASSPRTDRNNEQFF
TRBV5-1	.	TRBJ1-5	.	TGCGCCAGCAGCTTGGGAGGAGGGCGAGGCAATCAGCCCCAGCATTTT	CASSLGGGRGNQPQHF
TRBV11-3	.	TRBJ2-1	.	TGTGCCAGCAGCCCGATGGGGCCCTTTAGCGAGCAGTTCTTC	CASSPMGPFSEQFF
TRBV2	.	TRBJ2-1	.	TGTGCCAGCAGTGAAGCCCCGTACAATGAGCAGTTCTTC	CASSEAPYNEQFF
TRBV6-5	TRBD2	TRBJ2-1	.	TGTGCCAGCAGTACTTCCGGCGGGAGCATGAATGAGCAGTTCTTC	CASSTSGGSMNEQFF
TRBV7-3	.	TRBJ2-7	.	TGTGCCAGCAGCTTAGGGCAGGGGCGGCAGTACTTC	CASSLGQGRQYF